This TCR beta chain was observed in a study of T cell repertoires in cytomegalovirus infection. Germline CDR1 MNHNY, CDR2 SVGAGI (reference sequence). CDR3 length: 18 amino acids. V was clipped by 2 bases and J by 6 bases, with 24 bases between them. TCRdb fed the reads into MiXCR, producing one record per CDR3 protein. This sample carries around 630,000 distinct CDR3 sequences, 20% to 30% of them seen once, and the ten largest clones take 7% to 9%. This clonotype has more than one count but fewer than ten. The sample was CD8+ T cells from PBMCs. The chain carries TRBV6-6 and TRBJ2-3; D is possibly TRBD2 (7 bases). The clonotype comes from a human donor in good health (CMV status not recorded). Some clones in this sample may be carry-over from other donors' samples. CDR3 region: CASSYPIRGGGASDTQYF. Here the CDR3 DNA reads TGTGCCAGCAGTTACCCGATCCGTGGGGGGGGGGCATCCGATACGCAGTATTTT.